This TCR beta chain is drawn from a study of shared clonotypes between healthy human individuals. Study-level information: Three plates each covered CD4 naive and memory; CD8 naive two, CD8 memory one.

Study-level findings and limits: Sharing across four donors was highest in naive CD4 (roughly 5%) and lowest in memory CD8 (approximately 0.4%).

On this clone itself: Its antigen is undetermined.

The germline V gene has CDR1 ENHRY and CDR2 SYGVKD. CDR3 length equals 13 residues. The V and J ends lost 11 bases and 4 bases respectively, with 15 bases between them. The assay ran at deep level. The data were produced by immunoSEQ multiplex PCR, yet TCRdb's version contains in-frame clones alone and is incomplete. Found here are just over 2,000,000 clones, roughly 94% of them singletons; the top ten hold more than 0.1%. The sequence was obtained from a man younger than 35 in good health. This chain uses TRBV10-3 with TRBJ1-5; D possibly corresponds to TRBD1 (6 bases). Sample: naive CD4+ T cells sorted from blood. Subset of the sample: CD45RA+ positively selected. CDR3 in amino acids: CASTRDMNQPQHF. The CDR3 DNA is TGTGCCTCTACCAGGGACATGAATCAGCCCCAGCATTTT.